Listed here are 31 T cell receptor beta chains from one sample, sequenced in a study of blood T cell repertoires in COVID-19. The method was immunoSEQ multiplex PCR; TCRdb's version includes in-frame clones alone and lacks a portion of them. The table has 200,000 to 250,000 clones, 85% seen once; the top ten hold more than 4.5%. Sequencing was carried out using peripheral blood. These receptors were collected from a man aged 45-65 years with COVID-19, enrolled during active disease.

This clone was counted a few times. This chain connects TRBV7-9 to TRBJ2-7; D remains unclear. The CDR3 has 13 residues. CDR1 and CDR2 (germline): SEHNR, FQNEAQ (reference sequence). The V gene lost 4 bases and the J gene lost 3 bases, with 10 bases spanning the gap. CDR3 region: CASSSVGYYEQYF. The CDR3 nucleotides are TGTGCCAGCAGCTCGGTCGGGTACTACGAGCAGTACTTC.

This clone has just one count. V is TRBV5-4 and J is TRBJ2-7; D remains unclear. The germline CDR1 and CDR2 sequences are SGHNT and YYREEE (reference sequence). This CDR3 contains 13 residues. Between the trimmed V and J ends, which lost 0 bases and 1 base, there was a span of 5 bases. As DNA, the CDR3 is TGTGCCAGCAGCTTGGACGGGTCCTACGAGCAGTACTTC. Amino acid sequence: CASSLDGSYEQYF.

The CDR3 is CASSSKRQGIPTGELFF. CDR3 coding DNA: TGTGCCAGCAGTTCCAAACGACAGGGGATCCCCACCGGGGAGCTGTTTTTT. The chain has TRBV27 and TRBJ2-2; 8 nucleotides line up with TRBD1. Germline V CDR1 and CDR2: MNHEY, SMNVEV (reference sequence). J lost 4 bases, V lost 4 bases, and 11 bases had no gene match. This CDR3 has 17 residues.

The chain recombines TRBV30 with TRBJ1-2; TRBD1 might be the D (5 bases). The CDR3 runs to 18 residues. The germline CDR1 and CDR2 sequences are GTSNPN and SVGIG (reference sequence). Trimming left V 1 base short and J 0 bases short, with 21 bases between. Here the CDR3 reads CAWSALSKGIPSNYGYTF. CDR3 sequence (DNA): TGTGCCTGGAGTGCTCTTTCCAAGGGGATCCCTTCTAACTATGGCTACACCTTC.

The gene calls are TRBV5-1 and TRBJ1-3; unclear D gene. The CDR3 is 14 amino acids. V lost 1 base to trimming and J lost 0 bases, with 5 bases between them. The germline V gene has CDR1 SGHRS and CDR2 YFSETQ. The CDR3 reads CASSLSNSGNTIYF. The CDR3 bases are TGCGCCAGCAGCTTGTCCAACTCTGGAAACACCATATATTTT.

The chain has TRBV10-3 and TRBJ2-2; 10 bases line up with TRBD1. The germline CDR1 and CDR2 sequences are ENHRY and SYGVKD. The CDR3 is made up of 16 amino acids. Trimming removed 3 bases from V and 4 bases from J; junction bases left unmatched: 5. CDR3 nucleotides: TGTGCCATCAGTGATTCCGGGACAGGGGCCACCGGGGAGCTGTTTTTT. The encoded protein is CAISDSGTGATGELFF.

This clone came up a few times. The chain couples TRBV7-9 to TRBJ2-5, with D possibly being TRBD1 (6 bases). Trimming cost V 6 bases and J 6 bases, with 17 bases left between them. This CDR3 is built from 14 residues. In germline, CDR1 is SEHNR, CDR2 FQNEAQ (reference sequence). The CDR3 sequence: CASSYTGNRKTQYF. The CDR3 DNA sequence: TGTGCCAGCAGTTACACAGGGAATCGAAAGACCCAGTACTTC.

The chain is built from TRBV4-2 and TRBJ1-1; the D gene is possibly TRBD1 (6 bases). V lost 4 bases and J 5 bases, leaving 20 bases between the germline ends. CDR1 LGHNA and CDR2 YNFKEQ come from the germline V gene. CDR3 length equals 16 residues. Written as DNA, the CDR3 is TGTGCCAGCAGCCTTCCCCTGACAGGACGAGGGACTGAAGCTTTCTTT. The encoded protein is CASSLPLTGRGTEAFF.

The rearrangement joins TRBV6-5 to TRBJ2-3; 10 nucleotides agree with TRBD2. Germline V gene lookup returns CDR1 MNHEY and CDR2 SVGAGI. Unmatched junction bases numbered 7, after V lost 5 bases and J lost 5 bases. The CDR3 consists of 15 residues. This CDR3 is CASSRTSGDLDTQYF. The CDR3 region has the DNA TGTGCCAGCAGTAGGACTAGCGGCGATTTAGATACGCAGTATTTT.

The genes are TRBV7-9 and TRBJ1-6; maybe TRBD1 (6 bases). The CDR3 is 14 amino acids. V was clipped by 2 bases and J by 8 bases, with 10 bases between them. The V gene's germline CDR1 is SEHNR and CDR2 FQNEAQ (reference sequence). Here the CDR3 reads CASSLTGPDSPLHF. In DNA form, the CDR3 reads TGTGCCAGCAGCTTAACAGGGCCCGATTCACCCCTCCACTTT.

The chain recombines TRBV19 with TRBJ2-7; TRBD1 aligns across 10 bases. Germline V gene sequence: CDR1 LNHDA, CDR2 SQIVND (reference sequence). CDR3 size: 14 residues. The J segment lost 0 bases and the V segment lost 6 bases, leaving 2 bases of the junction unmatched. This CDR3 is CASRRTGGSYEQYF. CDR3 DNA sequence: TGTGCCAGTAGGCGGACAGGGGGCTCCTACGAGCAGTACTTC.

This clone has more than one count but fewer than ten. The CDR3 spells CASSLTGFNEQFF. The CDR3 DNA reads TGTGCCAGCAGCTTAACAGGGTTCAATGAGCAGTTCTTC. The V call is TRBV6-5, the J call TRBJ2-1; D is possibly TRBD1 (6 bases). Trimming left V 6 bases short and J 6 bases short, with 12 bases between. Germline V lookup: CDR1 MNHEY, CDR2 SVGAGI. The CDR3 is 13 residues long.

This sequence joins TRBV11-2 and TRBJ2-3; 11 nucleotides line up with TRBD2. There are 17 residues in the CDR3. J gave up 1 base and V 5 bases, and 8 bases lay outside the gene matches. The germline CDR1 and CDR2 sequences are SGHAT and FQNNGV. CDR3 in amino acids: CASSILLAGGGTDTQYF. As DNA, the CDR3 is TGTGCCAGCAGCATACTTTTAGCGGGGGGGGGCACAGATACGCAGTATTTT.

This chain joins TRBV27 and TRBJ1-6; unclear D gene. This CDR3 has 17 amino acids. Trimming cost V 5 bases and J 0 bases, with 14 bases left between them. Germline values: CDR1 MNHEY, CDR2 SMNVEV (reference sequence). The CDR3 sequence is CASSPWVGSSYNSPLHF. CDR3 nucleotides: TGTGCCAGCAGTCCCTGGGTGGGGAGCTCCTATAATTCACCCCTCCACTTT.

The chain employs TRBV28 and TRBJ1-5; D gene uncertain. V lost 5 bases to trimming and J lost 7 bases, with 18 bases between them. There are 15 residues in the CDR3. The germline V gene encodes CDR1 MDHEN and CDR2 SYDVKM. This chain's CDR3 is CASSDPNGGKQPQHF. The CDR3 bases are TGTGCCAGCAGTGACCCAAATGGAGGGAAACAGCCCCAGCATTTT.

The rearrangement joins TRBV10-3 to TRBJ2-5; 8 bases line up with TRBD1. CDR1 ENHRY and CDR2 SYGVKD come from the germline V gene. The CDR3 has 14 residues. The V and J ends lost 5 bases and 4 bases, in that order; junction bases with no gene match: 6. As DNA, the CDR3 is TGTGCCATCAGTCCGGACAGGGTGGGAGAGACCCAGTACTTC. Its protein product is CAISPDRVGETQYF.

As DNA, the CDR3 is TGTGCCAGCAGCCAACCCCCCCTCGACTATGGCTACACCTTC. Translation gives CASSQPPLDYGYTF. The chain uses TRBV4-2 and TRBJ1-2; D is uncertain. The V gene's germline CDR1 is LGHNA and CDR2 YNFKEQ. V gave up 2 bases and J gave up 3 bases, with 10 bases separating them. The CDR3 extends over 14 amino acids.

In this sample, this clone turned up a few times. The V gene is TRBV5-1, the J gene TRBJ1-2; no reliable D call. This CDR3 comprises 14 residues. The germline V gene encodes CDR1 SGHRS and CDR2 YFSETQ. V lost 0 bases, J lost 1 base, and 7 bases lay in between. CDR3 sequence reads: CASSLESDNYGYTF. The CDR3 region has the DNA TGCGCCAGCAGCTTGGAGTCAGATAACTATGGCTACACCTTC.

The rearrangement uses TRBV24-1 and TRBJ1-2; D is unclear. In germline, CDR1 is KGHDR, CDR2 SFDVKD. CDR3 length: 14 amino acids. The germline V and J ends were trimmed by 3 bases and 4 bases, with 11 bases remaining between them. The CDR3 DNA follows: TGTGCCACCAGTGATGCGGTTTATCCCTATGGCTACACCTTC. This codes for CATSDAVYPYGYTF.

J is TRBJ2-5 and V is TRBV5-8; TRBD1 might be the D (6 bases). This CDR3 contains 14 residues. CDR1 and CDR2 (germline): SGHTS, YDEGEE. Trimming removed 0 bases at V and 5 bases at J, with 11 bases between. The CDR3 loop is CASSLGQGWETQYF. The CDR3 DNA sequence: TGTGCCAGCAGCTTGGGGCAGGGGTGGGAGACCCAGTACTTC.

This clone is a singleton in its sample. The chain uses TRBV24-1 and TRBJ2-7, with D possibly being TRBD1 (6 bases). Germline loops: CDR1 KGHDR, CDR2 SFDVKD. V lost 5 bases and J lost 7, with 17 bases in between. This CDR3 spans 14 amino acids. In nucleotides, the CDR3 is TGTGCCACCAGTGCCCCCGGGACAAACCCTGAGCAGTACTTC. As protein: CATSAPGTNPEQYF.

This rearrangement joins TRBV11-1 to TRBJ2-3; 7 bases are shared with TRBD2. The junction had 6 bases not matched to a gene; V was cut back by 0 bases and J by 3 bases. Germline lookup yields CDR1 SGHAT and CDR2 FQDESV (reference sequence). The CDR3 is 16 residues long. Here the CDR3 reads CASSLAASGFTDTQYF. The CDR3 region has the DNA TGTGCCAGCAGCTTAGCGGCTAGCGGATTTACAGATACGCAGTATTTT.

V and J are TRBV29-1 and TRBJ1-1; D gene uncertain. CDR1 and CDR2 from the germline V gene are SQVTM and ANQGSEA. V was cut by 4 bases and J by 2 bases, with 2 bases left in between. The CDR3 runs 10 residues. Here the CDR3 DNA reads TGCAGCGTTGTAAACACTGAAGCTTTCTTT. Its protein product is CSVVNTEAFF. The entire variable domain, with the rest obtained from reference TRBV29-1 and TRBJ1-1, is as follows: SAVISQKPSRDICQRGTSLTIQCQVDSQVTMMFWYRQQPGQSLTLIATANQGSEATYESGFVIDKFPISRPNLTFSTLTVSNMSPEDSSIYLCSVVNTEAFFGQGTRLTVV.

This chain connects TRBV6-2 or TRBV6-3 to TRBJ2-1; 14 positions match TRBD2. CDR3 length: 20 residues. The J segment lost 0 bases and the V segment lost 0 bases, leaving 7 bases of the junction unmatched. CDR1 is MNHEY and CDR2 is SVGEGT in the germline V gene. The CDR3 nucleotides read TGTGCCAGCAGTTACTCGAGAGGACTAGCGGGGGGAAGCTCCTACAATGAGCAGTTCTTC. Translation gives CASSYSRGLAGGSSYNEQFF.

This sequence joins TRBV19 and TRBJ2-7; 7 positions match TRBD1. V lost 4 bases and J lost 0; bases outside the gene matches: 3. This CDR3 is built from 14 residues. The V gene's germline CDR1 is LNHDA and CDR2 SQIVND (reference sequence). This chain's CDR3 is CASSTDRASYEQYF. The CDR3 DNA sequence: TGTGCCAGTAGTACTGACAGGGCCTCCTACGAGCAGTACTTC.

The V gene is TRBV12-3 or TRBV12-4, the J gene TRBJ2-2; 10 bases agree with TRBD1. V lost 9 bases, J lost 7 bases, and 5 bases stayed unmatched. This CDR3 comprises 13 residues. CDR3 DNA: TGTGCCAGTAGGGACAGGGGAGGCGGGGAGCTGTTTTTT. Translating gives CASRDRGGGELFF.

This chain uses TRBV7-3 with TRBJ2-3; no clear D gene. The ends were cut back, 4 bases at V and 3 bases at J, with 5 bases in the middle. CDR3 length: 12 amino acids. Per germline, CDR1 SGHTA and CDR2 FQGTGA. The CDR3 bases are TGTGCCAGCAGCTCCGGGACAGATACGCAGTATTTT. Protein: CASSSGTDTQYF.

The rearrangement joins TRBV6-5 to TRBJ2-7, with D maybe TRBD1 (5 bases). There are 13 residues in the CDR3. The germline V gene has CDR1 MNHEY and CDR2 SVGAGI. Trimming took 5 bases from V and 2 from J, leaving 10 bases between them. The CDR3 sequence is CASSTPTAYEQYF. The CDR3 bases are TGTGCCAGCAGTACCCCGACAGCCTACGAGCAGTACTTC.

This clone was seen a handful of times. J is TRBJ1-1 and V is TRBV30; tentatively, D is TRBD1 (6 bases). The V gene lost 2 bases and the J gene lost 2 bases, with 9 bases spanning the gap. This CDR3 is built from 13 residues. Germline V lookup: CDR1 GTSNPN, CDR2 SVGIG (reference sequence). As DNA, the CDR3 is TGTGCCTGGAGTCGACAGGAAAACACTGAAGCTTTCTTT. Its translation: CAWSRQENTEAFF.

This clone was recorded only once. The V and J genes are TRBV2 and TRBJ1-2; 7 bases are shared with TRBD1. CDR3 length: 13 amino acids. Germline V gene data show CDR1 as SNHLY and CDR2 as FYNNEI. V shed 6 bases and J 6 bases; nucleotides not matched to a gene: 7. CDR3 in DNA: TGTGCCAGCAGCAGGGGGAGGTTCGATGGCTACACCTTC. Protein product: CASSRGRFDGYTF.

V usage is TRBV6-2 or TRBV6-3 and J usage is TRBJ2-1, with 9 bases matching TRBD2. After removal of 6 bases from V and 9 bases from J, the junction contained 33 bases not matched to a gene. Germline assignment: CDR1 MNHEY and CDR2 SVGEGT. The CDR3 has 22 amino acids. As DNA, the CDR3 is TGTGCCAGCAGCCTCGCTCGTATGGCCCCCAAGGGGGGGCGGGGGGGCCCTGGTGAGCAGTTCTTC. Translating gives CASSLARMAPKGGRGGPGEQFF.